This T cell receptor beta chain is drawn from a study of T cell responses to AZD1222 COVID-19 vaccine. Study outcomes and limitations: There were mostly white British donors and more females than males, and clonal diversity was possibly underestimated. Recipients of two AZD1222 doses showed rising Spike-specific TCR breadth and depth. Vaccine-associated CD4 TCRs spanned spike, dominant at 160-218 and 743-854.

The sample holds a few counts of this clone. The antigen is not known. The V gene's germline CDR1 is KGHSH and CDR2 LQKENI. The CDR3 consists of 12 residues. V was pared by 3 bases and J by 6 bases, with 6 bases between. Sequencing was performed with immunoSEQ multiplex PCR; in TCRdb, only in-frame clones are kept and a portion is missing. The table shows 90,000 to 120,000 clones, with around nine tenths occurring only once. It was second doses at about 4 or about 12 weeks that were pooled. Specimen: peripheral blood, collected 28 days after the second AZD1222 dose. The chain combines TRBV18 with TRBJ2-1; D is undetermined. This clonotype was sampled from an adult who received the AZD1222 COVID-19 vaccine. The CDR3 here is CASSPNANEQFF. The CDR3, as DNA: TGTGCCAGCTCACCTAACGCCAATGAGCAGTTCTTC.